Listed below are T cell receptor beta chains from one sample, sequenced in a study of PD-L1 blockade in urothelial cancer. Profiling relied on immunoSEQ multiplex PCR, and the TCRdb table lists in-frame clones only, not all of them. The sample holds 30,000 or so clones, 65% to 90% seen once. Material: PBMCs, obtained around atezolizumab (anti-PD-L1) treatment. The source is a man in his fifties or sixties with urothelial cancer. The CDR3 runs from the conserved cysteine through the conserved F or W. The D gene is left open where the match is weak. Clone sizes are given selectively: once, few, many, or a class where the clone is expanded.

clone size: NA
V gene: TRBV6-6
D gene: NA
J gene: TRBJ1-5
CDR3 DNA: TGTGCCAGCAGTTCCGCAGGTGGTAATCAGCCCCAGCATTTT
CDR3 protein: CASSSAGGNQPQHF

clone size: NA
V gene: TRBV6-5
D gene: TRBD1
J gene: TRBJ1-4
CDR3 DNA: TGTGCCAGCAGTTCCACAGGGGGGGGAGATGAAAAACTGTTTTTT
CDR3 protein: CASSSTGGGDEKLFF

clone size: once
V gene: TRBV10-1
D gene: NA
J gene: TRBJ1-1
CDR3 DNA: TGCGCCAGCAGGGGACAAAGCACTGAAGCTTTCTTT
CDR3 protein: CASRGQSTEAFF

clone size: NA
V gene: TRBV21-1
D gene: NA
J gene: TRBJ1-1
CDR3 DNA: TGTGCCAGCAGCAAAGTTCGGTCTGAAGCTTTCTTT
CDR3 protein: CASSKVRSEAFF

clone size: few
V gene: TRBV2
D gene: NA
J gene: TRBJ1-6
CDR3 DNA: TGTGCCAGCAGTGTGTGGGGGGGCGCTTCAAATTCACCCCTCCACTTT
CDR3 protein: CASSVWGGASNSPLHF

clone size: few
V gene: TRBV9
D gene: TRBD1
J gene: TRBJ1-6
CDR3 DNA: TGTGCCAGCAGCGACCCGACAGGGGCGACTTCACCCCTCCACTTT
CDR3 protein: CASSDPTGATSPLHF

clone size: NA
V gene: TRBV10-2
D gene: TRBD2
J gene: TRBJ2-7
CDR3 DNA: TGCGCCAGCACCGAACTAGCGGGAGGCCCCTCCTACGAGCAGTACTTC
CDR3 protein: CASTELAGGPSYEQYF

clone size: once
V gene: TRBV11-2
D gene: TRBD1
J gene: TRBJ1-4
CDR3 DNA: TGTGCCAGCAGCCCCGGGACAGCAACTAATGAAAAACTGTTTTTT
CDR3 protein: CASSPGTATNEKLFF

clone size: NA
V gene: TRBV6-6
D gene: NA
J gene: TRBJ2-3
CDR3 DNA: TGTGCCAGCAGTCTACAGGGAAAAAACACAGATACGCAGTATTTT
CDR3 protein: CASSLQGKNTDTQYF

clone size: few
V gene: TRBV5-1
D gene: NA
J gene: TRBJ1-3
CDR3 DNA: TGCGCCAGCAGGGACAGCACTGGAAACACCATATATTTT
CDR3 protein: CASRDSTGNTIYF

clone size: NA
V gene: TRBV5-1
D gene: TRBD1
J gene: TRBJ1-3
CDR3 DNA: TGCGCCAGCAGCCCCATGGACAGGGGCTCTGGAAACACCATATATTTT
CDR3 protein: CASSPMDRGSGNTIYF

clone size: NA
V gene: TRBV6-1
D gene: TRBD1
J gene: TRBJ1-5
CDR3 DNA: TGTGCCAGCAGAGGGACAGGCAACAATCAGCCCCAGCATTTT
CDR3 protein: CASRGTGNNQPQHF

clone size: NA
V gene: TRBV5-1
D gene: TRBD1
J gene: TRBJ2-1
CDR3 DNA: TGCGCCAGCAGCTTTCCCCGGGACAGGGCCGACAATGAGCAGTTCTTC
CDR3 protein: CASSFPRDRADNEQFF

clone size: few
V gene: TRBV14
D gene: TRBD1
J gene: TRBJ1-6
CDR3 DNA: TGTGCCAGCAGCCAAGTCAGGGGGACAGTTAATTCACCCCTCCACTTT
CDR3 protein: CASSQVRGTVNSPLHF

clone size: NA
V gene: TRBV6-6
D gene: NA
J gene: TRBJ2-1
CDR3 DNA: TGTGCCAGCAGCCCGCGGGAAGACAATGAGCAGTTCTTC
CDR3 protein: CASSPREDNEQFF

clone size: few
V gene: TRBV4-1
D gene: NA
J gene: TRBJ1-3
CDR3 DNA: TGCGCCAGCAGCCAATTGGCAGGAAACACCATATATTTT
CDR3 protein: CASSQLAGNTIYF

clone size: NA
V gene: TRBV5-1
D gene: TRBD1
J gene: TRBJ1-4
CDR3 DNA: TGCGCCAGCAGCTTGGGGGACAGGGGAGGTGAAAAACTGTTTTTT
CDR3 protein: CASSLGDRGGEKLFF

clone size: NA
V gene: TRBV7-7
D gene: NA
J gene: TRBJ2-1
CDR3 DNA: TGTGCTAGCAGCTTTAGACTAGAGATAACGGAGCAGTTCTTC
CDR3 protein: CASSFRLEITEQFF

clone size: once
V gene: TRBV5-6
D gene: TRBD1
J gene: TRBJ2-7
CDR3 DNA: TGTGCCAGCAGCTTGGGGACAGGGGAGTACGAGCAGTACTTC
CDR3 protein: CASSLGTGEYEQYF

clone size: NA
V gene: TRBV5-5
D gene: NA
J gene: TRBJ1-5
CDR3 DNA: TGTGCCAGCAGCTTGGGCCTGGGAGGGGGAAGCAATCAGCCCCAGCATTTT
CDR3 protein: CASSLGLGGGSNQPQHF

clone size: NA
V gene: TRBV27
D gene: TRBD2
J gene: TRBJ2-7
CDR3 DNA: TGTGCCAGCAGTTTGGGAGGGGCTGGTAACGAGCAGTACTTC
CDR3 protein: CASSLGGAGNEQYF

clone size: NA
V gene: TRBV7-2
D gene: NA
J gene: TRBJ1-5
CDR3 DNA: TGTGCCAGCAGCCAACCAGGGCAGCCCCAGCATTTT
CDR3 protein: CASSQPGQPQHF

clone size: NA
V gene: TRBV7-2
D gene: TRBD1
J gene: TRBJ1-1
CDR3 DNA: TGTGCCAGCAGTCCGGGACAGTTGAACACTGAAGCTTTCTTT
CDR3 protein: CASSPGQLNTEAFF

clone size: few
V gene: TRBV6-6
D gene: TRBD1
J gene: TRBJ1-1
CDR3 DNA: TGTGCCAGCAGTTACCGGACAGGTAATGAAGCTTTCTTT
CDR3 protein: CASSYRTGNEAFF

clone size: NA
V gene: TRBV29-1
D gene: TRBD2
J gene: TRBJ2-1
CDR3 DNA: TGCAGCGTTGCTTCGGCTAGCGGGAGGGGCTATGAGCAGTTCTTC
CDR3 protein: CSVASASGRGYEQFF

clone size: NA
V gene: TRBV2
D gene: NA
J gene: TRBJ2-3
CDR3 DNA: TGTGCCAGCAACTATATAGCAGATACGCAGTATTTT
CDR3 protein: CASNYIADTQYF

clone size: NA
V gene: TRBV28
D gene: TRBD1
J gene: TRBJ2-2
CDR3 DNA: TGTGCCAGCACCTCCAGCCGGGACAGAGCGACCGGGGAGCTGTTTTTT
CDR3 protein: CASTSSRDRATGELFF

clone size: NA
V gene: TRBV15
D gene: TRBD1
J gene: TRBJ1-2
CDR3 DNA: TGTGCCACCAGCAGAAGGGACAGGAACTATGGCTACACCTTC
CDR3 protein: CATSRRDRNYGYTF

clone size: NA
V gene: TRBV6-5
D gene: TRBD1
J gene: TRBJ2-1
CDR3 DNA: TGTGCCAGCGGTAGGTTGGTAGGGGGCGGAGGTGAGCAGTTCTTC
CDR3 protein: CASGRLVGGGGEQFF

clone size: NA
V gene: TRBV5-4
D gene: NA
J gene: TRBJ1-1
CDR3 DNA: TGTGCCAGCAGTGAAAAGGGGGTATGGACTGAAGCTTTCTTT
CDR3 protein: CASSEKGVWTEAFF

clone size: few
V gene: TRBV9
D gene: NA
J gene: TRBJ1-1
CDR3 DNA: TGTGCCAGCAGCGATAGTCCAAGTAGTCGCCTTCAATTCGGTGGCACTGAAGCTTTCTTT
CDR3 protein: CASSDSPSSRLQFGGTEAFF

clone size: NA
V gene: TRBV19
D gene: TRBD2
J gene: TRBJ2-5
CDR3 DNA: TGTGCCAGTAGCCGCGGAAGGGCGGGAGGGCCTCGAAGACAAGAGACCCAGTACTTC
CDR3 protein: CASSRGRAGGPRRQETQYF

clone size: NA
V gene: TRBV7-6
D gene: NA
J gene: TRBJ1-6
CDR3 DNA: TGTGCCAGCAGCCGCGACAGGACAAGCTCCTATAATTCACCCCTCCACTTT
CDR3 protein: CASSRDRTSSYNSPLHF

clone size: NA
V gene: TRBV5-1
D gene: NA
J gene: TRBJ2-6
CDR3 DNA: TGCGCCAGCAACGAGTTCTCTGGGGCCAACGTCCTGACTTTC
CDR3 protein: CASNEFSGANVLTF

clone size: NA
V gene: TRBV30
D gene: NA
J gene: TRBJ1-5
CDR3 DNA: TGTGCCTGGAGTGTAGATCGGGGTCAGCCCCAGCATTTT
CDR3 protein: CAWSVDRGQPQHF

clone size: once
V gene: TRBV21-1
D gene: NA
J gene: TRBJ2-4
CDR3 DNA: TGTGCCAGCAGCAAAAACCCGCCAGAAAACATTCAGTACTTC
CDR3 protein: CASSKNPPENIQYF

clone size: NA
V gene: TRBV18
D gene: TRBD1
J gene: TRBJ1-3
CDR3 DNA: TGTGCCACCAAGGACAGGGCTGGAAACACCATATATTTT
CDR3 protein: CATKDRAGNTIYF

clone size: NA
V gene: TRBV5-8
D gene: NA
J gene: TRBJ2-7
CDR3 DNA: TGTGCCAGCAGCTTATCTGGACTAACATTAGGGGCCTTC
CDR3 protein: CASSLSGLTLGAF

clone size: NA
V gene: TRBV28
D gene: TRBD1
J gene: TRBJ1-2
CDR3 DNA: TGTGCCAGCAGTTTTCCAACACAGGGGAACTATGGCTACACCTTC
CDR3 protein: CASSFPTQGNYGYTF

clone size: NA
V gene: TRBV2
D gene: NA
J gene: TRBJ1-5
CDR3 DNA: TGTGCCAGCACTCGGCGGAATAGCAATCAGCCCCAGCATTTT
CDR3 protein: CASTRRNSNQPQHF

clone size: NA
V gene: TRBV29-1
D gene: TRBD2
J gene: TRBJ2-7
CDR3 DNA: TGCAGCGTTACTCGAGGACTAGCGGGATTCTACGAGCAGTACTTC
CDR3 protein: CSVTRGLAGFYEQYF

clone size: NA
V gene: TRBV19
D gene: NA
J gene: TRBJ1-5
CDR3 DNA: TGTGCCAGTACCTCGAGGGGGGGCTATCAGCCCCAGCATTTT
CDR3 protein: CASTSRGGYQPQHF

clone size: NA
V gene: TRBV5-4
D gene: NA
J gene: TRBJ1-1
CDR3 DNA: TGTGCCAGCAGCTTGCGGAACACTGAAGCTTTCTTT
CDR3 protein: CASSLRNTEAFF

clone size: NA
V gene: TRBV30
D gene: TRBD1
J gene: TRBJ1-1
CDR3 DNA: TGTGCCTGGATGGGACAGGGGGTGTTCACTGAAGCTTTCTTT
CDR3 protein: CAWMGQGVFTEAFF

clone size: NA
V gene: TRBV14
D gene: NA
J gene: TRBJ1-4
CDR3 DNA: TGTGCCAGCAGCTTTCCGGGACTGGATGAAAAACTGTTTTTT
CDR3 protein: CASSFPGLDEKLFF

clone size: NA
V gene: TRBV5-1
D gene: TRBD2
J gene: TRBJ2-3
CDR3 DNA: TGCGCCAGCTCGGGGGGTCCTAGCACAGATACGCAGTATTTT
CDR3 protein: CASSGGPSTDTQYF

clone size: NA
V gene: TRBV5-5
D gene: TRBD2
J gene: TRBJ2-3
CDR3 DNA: TGTGCCAGCAGCTTACCGGGACTAGCGTTTTTCACTTCCGGCACAGATACGCAGTATTTT
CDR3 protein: CASSLPGLAFFTSGTDTQYF

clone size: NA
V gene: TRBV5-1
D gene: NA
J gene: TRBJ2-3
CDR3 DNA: TGCGCCAGCAGTTTTAGCGGACCAAGCACAGATACGCAGTATTTT
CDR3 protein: CASSFSGPSTDTQYF